This T cell receptor (beta chain) was observed in a study of cytomegalovirus exposure and HLA in healthy donors. General observations from the study: 15,000 to 20,000 TCR beta sequences were associated with HLA alleles at 0.05 false discovery rate in a later analysis. With further analysis later on, most CMV-associated TCR beta chains appeared HLA-restricted. An analysis was carried out at a later point. It showed that HLA-associated TCR beta chains were more clonally expanded than equally common non-associated chains.

Concerning this clone: Its specificity is not known.

It was with 60 Vbeta and 13 Jbeta primers that the PCR ran. In the authors' methods: In a later analysis, roughly 10 million of tens of millions of unique beta chains occurred in at least two donors. This table comes from immunoSEQ multiplex PCR, and its TCRdb copy is limited to in-frame clones, with some not included. The V and J calls and clone size come from that table; D and trimming were worked out from the DNA. The sample includes 140,000 to 150,000 clones, approximately 72% seen only once; the top ten take 5.5% to 7%. Germline CDR1 reads SEHNR; CDR2 reads FQNEAQ (reference sequence). The CDR3 spans 13 residues. Trimming cost V 5 bases and J 1 base, with 9 bases left between them.

Sequencing was performed on PBMCs. J is TRBJ2-7 and V is TRBV7-9; D may be TRBD1 (6 bases). The sequence came from a woman between 55 and 75 years old in good health and CMV-seronegative. CDR3 sequence reads: CASSDRQSYEQYF. The CDR3 DNA reads TGTGCCAGCAGCGACAGGCAGTCCTACGAGCAGTACTTC.